The 20 T cell receptor beta chains below were found in one sample sequenced in a study of beta chain features in type 1 diabetes. Of the isolated RNA, all was reverse transcribed, and so the sequenced material was expressed TCRB transcripts. The method was immunoSEQ multiplex PCR; TCRdb's version includes in-frame clones alone and lacks a portion of them. This sample has under 900,000 clones, with 15% to 20% found just once. The sequenced sample consisted of naive CD4+ T cells from blood. The origin of the receptors is a woman between 18 and 30 years old in good health.

Only a few counts were recorded for this clone. This chain joins TRBV7-2 and TRBJ2-7; maybe TRBD1 (6 bases). V lost 4 bases to trimming and J lost 1 base, with 8 bases between them. Germline CDR1 is SGHTA and CDR2 is FQGNSA. The CDR3 is made up of 13 amino acids. CDR3 in amino acids: CASSWTASYEQYF. The DNA of the CDR3 is TGTGCCAGCAGCTGGACAGCTTCCTACGAGCAGTACTTC.

The V and J genes are TRBV7-8 and TRBJ2-1; D unresolved. Germline-derived CDR1 and CDR2 are SGHVS and FQNEAQ. V was trimmed by 1 base and J by 5 bases, leaving 18 bases between them. The CDR3 runs to 17 residues. CDR3: CASSLGLARTSDNEQFF. Here the CDR3 DNA reads TGTGCCAGCAGCTTAGGGTTAGCAAGAACGTCGGACAATGAGCAGTTCTTC.

V gene TRBV5-1 combines with J gene TRBJ1-2; unclear D gene. The germline V gene has CDR1 SGHRS and CDR2 YFSETQ. CDR3 length: 17 amino acids. Trimming removed 5 bases from V and 0 bases from J, with 20 bases in between. For the CDR3, the DNA is TGCGCCAGCAGTCTGGGAACCGACGCCAGGCCTAACTATGGCTACACCTTC. Translated: CASSLGTDARPNYGYTF.

This rearrangement joins TRBV4-1 to TRBJ1-5; 9 bases map to TRBD1. This CDR3 contains 15 residues. Germline values: CDR1 MGHRA, CDR2 YSYEKL. V trimming: 0 bases; J trimming: 7 bases; junction bases outside the gene matches: 4. The CDR3 protein is CASSQDDRGRQPQHF. CDR3 sequence (DNA): TGCGCCAGCAGCCAAGATGACAGGGGGAGGCAGCCCCAGCATTTT.

The chain links TRBV18 to TRBJ2-2, with TRBD2 identical over 7 bases. V lost 2 bases to trimming and J lost 4 bases; unmatched junction nucleotides: 7. Germline-derived CDR1 and CDR2 are KGHSH and LQKENI. The CDR3 contains 16 residues. The CDR3 here is CASSPGGGSSTGELFF. DNA of the CDR3: TGTGCCAGCTCACCAGGCGGCGGGAGTTCCACCGGGGAGCTGTTTTTT.

This clone has more than one count but fewer than ten. This chain uses TRBV11-2 with TRBJ2-7; D remains unclear. Germline CDR1 is SGHAT and CDR2 is FQNNGV. Between the trimmed V and J ends, which lost 0 bases and 0 bases, there was a span of 6 bases. This CDR3 contains 14 residues. The CDR3 sequence is CASSLEWGSYEQYF. The CDR3 DNA follows: TGTGCCAGCAGCTTAGAGTGGGGCTCCTACGAGCAGTACTTC.

This clone has just a few counts. The chain links TRBV7-9 to TRBJ2-3; D might be TRBD2 (5 bases). The V gene lost 5 bases and the J gene lost 2 bases, with 14 bases spanning the gap. This CDR3 has 15 residues. Germline lookup yields CDR1 SEHNR and CDR2 FQNEAQ (reference sequence). The CDR3 bases are TGTGCCAGCAGCCCCCGACGGGGAATCACAGATACGCAGTATTTT. Its translation: CASSPRRGITDTQYF.

This sequence joins TRBV6-5 and TRBJ1-1; no clear D gene. The V end was cut by 10 bases, the J end by 7 bases, with 13 bases between. CDR3 length equals 11 residues. From germline, CDR1 is MNHEY and CDR2 SVGAGI. In DNA, the CDR3 is TGTGCCACCCTCCGTTTGGGTGAAGCTTTCTTT. Translating it yields CATLRLGEAFF.

The chain carries TRBV28 and TRBJ1-2, with TRBD1 matching over 7 bases. CDR1 is MDHEN, CDR2 SYDVKM, per germline. V lost 6 bases to trimming and J lost 2 bases; unmatched junction nucleotides: 3. CDR3 length: 13 amino acids. CDR3 sequence reads: CASRLGQNYGYTF. CDR3 DNA: TGTGCCAGCAGACTGGGACAGAACTATGGCTACACCTTC.

The chain uses TRBV29-1 and TRBJ1-1; TRBD1 is a possible D gene (5 bases). There are 13 residues in the CDR3. CDR1 SQVTM and CDR2 ANQGSEA come from the germline V gene. The germline V and J ends were trimmed by 6 bases and 1 base, with 12 bases remaining between them. The DNA of the CDR3 is TGCAGCGTCCCCGCTCAGGGGAACACTGAAGCTTTCTTT. It translates to CSVPAQGNTEAFF.

This clone was seen more than once but under ten times. The chain is built from TRBV5-4 and TRBJ2-3; D gene ambiguous. Germline values: CDR1 SGHNT, CDR2 YYREEE (reference sequence). The CDR3 has 12 amino acids. V shed 0 bases and J shed 10 bases, with 9 bases lying between them. CDR3 sequence (DNA): TGTGCCAGCAGCTTGGAGAGGACGGCGCAGTATTTT. Protein: CASSLERTAQYF.

This clone was counted only a few times. The V gene is TRBV18, the J gene TRBJ2-3, with a possible D match to TRBD1 (6 bases). This CDR3 is built from 16 residues. Between the trimmed V and J ends, which lost 1 base and 1 base, there was a span of 12 bases. CDR1 and CDR2 from the germline V gene are KGHSH and LQKENI. CDR3 DNA: TGTGCCAGCTCACCACTGACAGGCCCAGGCACAGATACGCAGTATTTT. It codes for CASSPLTGPGTDTQYF.

The rearrangement uses TRBV5-8 and TRBJ2-2; 11 bases are a match to TRBD1. This CDR3 has 16 residues. The V segment lost 3 bases and the J segment 4 bases; nucleotides outside the gene matches: 5. Germline assignment: CDR1 SGHTS and CDR2 YDEGEE. The DNA for the CDR3 is TGTGCCAGCAGCTGGGACAGGGGGTATCGCACCGGGGAGCTGTTTTTT. Translated, it gives CASSWDRGYRTGELFF.

The chain combines TRBV25-1 with TRBJ2-1, with 9 bases that match TRBD2. The length of the CDR3 is 15 residues. Trimming removed 2 bases from V and 6 bases from J; junction bases left unmatched: 5. Germline lookup yields CDR1 MGHDK and CDR2 SYGVNS. The CDR3 here is CASSEVAGASNEQFF. The CDR3 nucleotides read TGTGCCAGCAGTGAAGTAGCGGGAGCTTCCAATGAGCAGTTCTTC.

Concerning this clone: This CDR3 is also generated by other DNA sequences in the sample. The genes are TRBV9 and TRBJ2-5; a possible D gene is TRBD2 (5 bases). Germline CDR1 SGDLS, CDR2 YYNGEE. V was trimmed by 3 bases and J by 4 bases, leaving 13 bases between them. The CDR3 consists of 14 residues. CDR3 protein: CASSERGVRETQYF. For the CDR3, the DNA is TGTGCCAGCAGCGAACGGGGAGTAAGAGAGACCCAGTACTTC.

This clone was detected a few times. V is TRBV7-9 and J is TRBJ1-2; weak D call: TRBD1 (5 bases). The CDR3 is 13 amino acids. Trimming stripped 3 bases from V and 3 bases from J, with 8 bases between. The V gene's germline CDR1 is SEHNR and CDR2 FQNEAQ (reference sequence). The CDR3 sequence is CASSFDSDYGYTF. The CDR3 DNA is TGTGCCAGCAGCTTTGACAGCGACTATGGCTACACCTTC.

This clone showed up just a few times. This sequence joins TRBV7-2 and TRBJ2-3; no definite D call. This CDR3 region has 14 residues. Germline CDR1 SGHTA, CDR2 FQGNSA. V was trimmed by 3 bases and J by 3 bases, leaving 10 bases between them. This CDR3 is CASSFRQVTDTQYF. The CDR3 nucleotides read TGTGCCAGCAGCTTTCGTCAGGTTACAGATACGCAGTATTTT. Together with reference TRBV7-2 and TRBJ2-3, the CDR3 gives the full variable domain: GAGVSQSPSNKVTEKGKDVELRCDPISGHTALYWYRQSLGQGLEFLIYFQGNSAPDKSGLPSDRFSAERTGGSVSTLTIQRTQQEDSAVYLCASSFRQVTDTQYFGPGTRLTVL.

This chain links TRBV4-3 with TRBJ2-7, with D perhaps TRBD2 (5 bases). The CDR3 extends over 15 amino acids. The germline V gene has CDR1 LGHNA and CDR2 YSLEER. Trimming removed 4 bases at V and 2 bases at J, with 15 bases between. The CDR3 coding sequence is TGCGCCAGCAGCCCCGGACGGACCGGGACCTACGAGCAGTACTTC. It yields the protein CASSPGRTGTYEQYF.

This clone was observed a few times. This chain uses TRBV4-3 with TRBJ2-7; no reliable D call. Deletions cut 8 bases from V and 1 base from J, with 15 bases between. CDR3 length equals 14 residues. CDR1 and CDR2 (germline): LGHNA, YSLEER. DNA for the CDR3: TGCGCCAGCGCGAGTTCCAGGTGGTCCTACGAGCAGTACTTC. Translated: CASASSRWSYEQYF.

The chain combines TRBV7-9 with TRBJ1-2; D is ambiguous. Germline loops: CDR1 SEHNR, CDR2 FQNEAQ (reference sequence). The CDR3 is made up of 12 amino acids. The V end lost 2 bases, the J end lost 4 bases, and 5 bases lay between the germline ends. In DNA form, the CDR3 reads TGTGCCAGCAGCTTACAGGTCTATGGCTACACCTTC. Protein sequence: CASSLQVYGYTF.